This T cell receptor beta chain came from a study of cytomegalovirus exposure and HLA in healthy donors. The donors, nominally healthy at sampling, likely had unrecorded immune exposures. The V end was cut by 0 bases, the J end by 4 bases, with 11 bases between. The CDR3 is made up of 15 amino acids. Per the germline V gene, CDR1 is SGHKS and CDR2 is YYEKEE (reference sequence). Researchers ran the PCR with 60 Vbeta and 13 Jbeta primers. In the authors' methods: Unique TCR beta chains numbered around 80 million in a later analysis, with roughly 11 million shared. TCRdb's copy holds only in-frame clones and misses some; the assay was immunoSEQ multiplex PCR. Clonal size and the V and J genes are those of that table, whereas D and trimming came from the DNA. The repertoire holds about 160,000 clones, with 65% to 85% as singletons. Overall study results and limits: Being indistinguishable, some V segments were excluded, TRBV6-2 and TRBV6-3 among them.

A word on this clone: Its antigen is as yet unknown.

Sequencing input: PBMCs. The receptor was derived from a male donor in good health and CMV-seropositive. The V and J genes are TRBV5-5 and TRBJ2-1, with D possibly TRBD2 on 5 matching bases. Here the CDR3 reads CASSLDLGEYNEQFF. The CDR3 DNA reads TGTGCCAGCAGCTTGGACCTCGGGGAATACAATGAGCAGTTCTTC.